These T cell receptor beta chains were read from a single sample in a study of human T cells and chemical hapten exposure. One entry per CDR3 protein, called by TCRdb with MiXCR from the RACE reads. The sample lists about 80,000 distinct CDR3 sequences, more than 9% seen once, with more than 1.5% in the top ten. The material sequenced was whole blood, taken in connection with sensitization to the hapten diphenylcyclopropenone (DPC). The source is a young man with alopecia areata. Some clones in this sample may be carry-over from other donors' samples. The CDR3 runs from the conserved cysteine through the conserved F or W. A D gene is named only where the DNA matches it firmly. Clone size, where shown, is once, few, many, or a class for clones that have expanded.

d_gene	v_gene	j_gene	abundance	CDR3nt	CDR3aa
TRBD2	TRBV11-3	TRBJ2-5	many	TGTGCCAGCAGCTTGGGGAGGGACCCCCTCCAAGAGACCCAGTACTTC	CASSLGRDPLQETQYF
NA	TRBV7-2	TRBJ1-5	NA	TGTGCCAGCAGCCTCCAACGCAATCAGCCCCAGCATTTT	CASSLQRNQPQHF
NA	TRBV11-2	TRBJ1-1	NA	TGTGCCAGCAGCTTAACCCGGATCTCCCTTACCAAAATGAACACTGAAGCTTTCTTT	CASSLTRISLTKMNTEAFF
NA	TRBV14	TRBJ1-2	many	TGTGCCAGCAGCCAATTACGGGGAGGAAGATCTAACTATGGCTACACCTTC	CASSQLRGGRSNYGYTF
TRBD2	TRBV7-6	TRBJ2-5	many	TGTGCCAGCGGAGGGGCGGGGGGCCAAGAGACCCAGTACTTC	CASGGAGGQETQYF
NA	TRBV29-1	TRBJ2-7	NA	TGCAGCGTTGAAGATGGCGCAGGGGCTAGATCCTACGAGCAGTACTTC	CSVEDGAGARSYEQYF
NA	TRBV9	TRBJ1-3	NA	TGTGCCAGCAGCGTAGAGGGGCAAGGGGCGGCCGGAAACACCATATATTTT	CASSVEGQGAAGNTIYF
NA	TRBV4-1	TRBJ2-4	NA	TGCGCCAGCAGCCAACTCGGACTAGCCAAAAACATTCAGTACTTC	CASSQLGLAKNIQYF
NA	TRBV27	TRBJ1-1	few	TGTGCCAGCAGCCATATTGGGGTCCAGGGGATGCGAAACACTGAAGCTTTCTTT	CASSHIGVQGMRNTEAFF
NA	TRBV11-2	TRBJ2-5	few	TGTGCCAGCAGCGATATCCGGCAGGCCATGAAAGAGACCCAGTACTTC	CASSDIRQAMKETQYF
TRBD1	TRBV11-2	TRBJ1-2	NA	TGTGCCAGCAACTTCATCGGACAGGGAGCTGGCTACACCTTC	CASNFIGQGAGYTF
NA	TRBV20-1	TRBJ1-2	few	TGCAGTGCTCCACAGTCTGGCTACACCTTC	CSAPQSGYTF
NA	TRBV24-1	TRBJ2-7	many	TGTGCCACCAGTGACTCCGACGGACACTACGAGCAGTACTTC	CATSDSDGHYEQYF
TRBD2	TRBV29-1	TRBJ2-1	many	TGCAGCGCCGGGGCGCGGGGGGGGCCCAATGAGCAGTTCTTC	CSAGARGGPNEQFF
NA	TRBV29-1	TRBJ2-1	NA	TGCAGCGTTGTGCAGGGTCTTAGCTCCTACAATGAGCAGTTCTTC	CSVVQGLSSYNEQFF
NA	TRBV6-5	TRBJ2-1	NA	TGTGCCAGCACGGCGGCCGATTCCAATGAGCAGTTCTTC	CASTAADSNEQFF
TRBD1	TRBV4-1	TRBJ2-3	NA	TGCGCCAGCAGCCCTCTTGACAGGGCATCAACTAGCACAGATACGCAGTATTTT	CASSPLDRASTSTDTQYF
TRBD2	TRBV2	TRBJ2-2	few	TGTGCCAGCAGTGACGATGATAGCGGGGGGATCACCGGGGAGCTGTTTTTT	CASSDDDSGGITGELFF
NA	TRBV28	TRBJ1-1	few	TGTGCCAGCACCATGGGGGGCTACACTGAAGCTTTCTTT	CASTMGGYTEAFF
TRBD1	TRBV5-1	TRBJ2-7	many	TGCGCCAGCAGCTCTAACGACAGGGGCTGGGACCTCTACGAGCAGTACTTC	CASSSNDRGWDLYEQYF
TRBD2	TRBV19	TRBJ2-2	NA	TGTGCCAGTAGTACCGGACTAGCGAACACCGGGGAGCTGTTTTTT	CASSTGLANTGELFF
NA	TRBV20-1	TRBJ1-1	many	TGCAGTGTGGAGACTTGGAACACTGAAGCTTTCTTT	CSVETWNTEAFF
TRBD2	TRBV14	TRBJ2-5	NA	TGTACCAGCAGCCGACTAGCGGGGGACCAAGAGACCCAGTACTTC	CTSSRLAGDQETQYF
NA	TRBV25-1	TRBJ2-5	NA	TGTGCCAGCAGTGAAATGGTGGGGGAACGAGAGACCCAGTACTTC	CASSEMVGERETQYF
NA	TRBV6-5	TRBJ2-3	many	TGTGCCAGCAGTTACGGGCCCCAGGCGACGGGGTATACGCAGTATTTT	CASSYGPQATGYTQYF
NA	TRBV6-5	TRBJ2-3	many	TGTGCCAGCAGTTACTCTCCGGGGAGGGGGGCAGATACGCAGTATTTT	CASSYSPGRGADTQYF
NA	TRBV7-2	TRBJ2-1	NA	TGTGCCAGCAGCCTCCCGGGACAGCAGTTCTTC	CASSLPGQQFF
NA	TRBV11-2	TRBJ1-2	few	TGTGCCAGCAGCAACCTGATTTCTAACTATGGCTACACCTTC	CASSNLISNYGYTF
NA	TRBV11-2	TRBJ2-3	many	TGTGCCAGCAGCCTTTCCCCTAGACAGATAGTCACAGATACGCAGTATTTT	CASSLSPRQIVTDTQYF
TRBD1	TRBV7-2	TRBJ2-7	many	TGTGCCAGCAGGCCCACAGGGGGCGTCTACGAGCAGTACTTC	CASRPTGGVYEQYF
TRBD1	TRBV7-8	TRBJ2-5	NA	TGTGCCAGCAGCTTTCGAGGGGGCCTAATCCCAGAGACCCAGTACTTC	CASSFRGGLIPETQYF
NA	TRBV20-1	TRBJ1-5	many	TGCAGTGGGACCTCTTCTGGAAATCAGCCCCAGCATTTT	CSGTSSGNQPQHF
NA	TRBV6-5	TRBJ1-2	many	TGTGCCAGCAGTTACAGGGTCGGCAGGACTAACTATGGCTACACCTTC	CASSYRVGRTNYGYTF
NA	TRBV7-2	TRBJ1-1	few	TGTGCCAGCAGCTACCAGGGGAACACTGAAGCTTTCTTT	CASSYQGNTEAFF
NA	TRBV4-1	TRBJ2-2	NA	TGCGCCAGCAGCCATCTTAACACCGGGGAGCTGTTTTTT	CASSHLNTGELFF
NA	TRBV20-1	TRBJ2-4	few	TGCAGTGCTCGAGGAGAAGGACAGAAGGTAGCCAAAAACATTCAGTACTTC	CSARGEGQKVAKNIQYF
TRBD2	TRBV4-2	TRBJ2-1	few	TGTGCCAGCAGCCAAGCGGGTCTAGCGGGGTACAATGAGCAGTTCTTC	CASSQAGLAGYNEQFF
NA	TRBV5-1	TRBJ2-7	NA	TGCGCCAGCAGCCCCGAGGAGGCGGGGTCCTACGAGCAGTACTTC	CASSPEEAGSYEQYF
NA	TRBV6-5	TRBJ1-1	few	TGTGCCAGCAGTTCACAGATTAGGGCTGAAGCTTTCTTT	CASSSQIRAEAFF
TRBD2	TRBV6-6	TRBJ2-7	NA	TGTGCCAGCAGTCGGGAGGTGACTGGCGAGCAGTACTTC	CASSREVTGEQYF
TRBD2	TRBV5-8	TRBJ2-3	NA	TGTGCCAGCAGCTTGGGACTAGCGGATACGCAGTATTTT	CASSLGLADTQYF
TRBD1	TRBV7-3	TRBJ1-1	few	TGTGCCAGCAGCTCTCAACAAGAGGGGACAGCGAACACTGAAGCTTTCTTT	CASSSQQEGTANTEAFF
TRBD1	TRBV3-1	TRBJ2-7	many	TGTGCCAGCAGCTTAGGGACAGGGGGCTTCTACGAGCAGTACTTC	CASSLGTGGFYEQYF
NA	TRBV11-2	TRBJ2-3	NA	TGTGCCAGCAGCTTAGAAGGACACCCCACAGATACGCAGTATTTT	CASSLEGHPTDTQYF
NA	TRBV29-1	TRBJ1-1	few	TGCAGCGCTGAACAGGGACCTAACACTGAAGCTTTCTTT	CSAEQGPNTEAFF
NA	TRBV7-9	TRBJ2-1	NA	TGTGCCAGCAGCTTAGGGGACAAGGACAATGAGCAGTTCTTC	CASSLGDKDNEQFF
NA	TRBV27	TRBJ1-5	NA	TGTGCCAGCAGTTTCAGTGGGGTTCTTCAGCCCCAGCATTTT	CASSFSGVLQPQHF
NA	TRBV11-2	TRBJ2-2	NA	TGTGCCAGCAGCGCAAACAGGGACGGGGGTTTCCGGGAGCTGTTTTTT	CASSANRDGGFRELFF
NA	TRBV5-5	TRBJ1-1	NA	TGTGCCAGCAGCTTTCAAATGGGCACTGAAGCTTTCTTT	CASSFQMGTEAFF
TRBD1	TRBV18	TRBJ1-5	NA	TGTGCCAGCTCACCATCCGGGACAGGGAAGGGTGCCCAGCATTTT	CASSPSGTGKGAQHF
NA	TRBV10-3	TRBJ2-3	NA	TGTGCCATCAGCTGGGGGGCCACTTACACAGATACGCAGTATTTT	CAISWGATYTDTQYF
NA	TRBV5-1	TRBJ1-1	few	TGCGCCAGCAGGGCGGTAGGCACTGAAGCTTTCTTT	CASRAVGTEAFF